The 26 T cell receptor beta chains below all came from one sample that was sequenced in a study of T-cell memory formation after mild COVID-19. TCRdb redid the calling of the 5' RACE reads with MiXCR, one entry per CDR3 protein. The sample contains roughly 350,000 distinct CDR3 sequences, around 30% of which appear only once. The sequenced material came from PBMCs or a T cell subset sorted from them (not recorded which). Every receptor here comes from an adult woman who had mild COVID-19 (a few samples of this study predate the infection). Cell type and time point are not known.

V is TRBV7-9 and J is TRBJ2-1; D possibly corresponds to TRBD2 (6 bases). The CDR3 length is 16 residues. V was cut by 3 bases and J by 7 bases, with 19 bases left in between. Looked up from germline, CDR1 is SEHNR and CDR2 is FQNEAQ (reference sequence). The CDR3 loop is CASSFTLTGEANEQFF. CDR3 sequence (DNA): TGTGCCAGCAGCTTCACCCTAACGGGGGAGGCAAATGAGCAGTTCTTC.

The rearrangement joins TRBV20-1 to TRBJ2-7, with a weak D call TRBD1 (5 bases). The germline V gene encodes CDR1 DFQATT and CDR2 SNEGSKA (reference sequence). With 0 bases removed from V and 0 bases from J, the gap between germline ends came to 12 bases. CDR3 size: 15 residues. CDR3 in amino acids: CSARETGSSSYEQYF. For the CDR3, the DNA is TGCAGTGCTAGAGAAACAGGTTCTTCCTCCTACGAGCAGTACTTC.

The chain joins TRBV29-1 to TRBJ2-7; 11 nucleotides agree with TRBD2. J gave up 5 bases and V 5 bases, and 8 bases lay outside the gene matches. The germline CDR1 and CDR2 sequences are SQVTM and ANQGSEA. The CDR3 sequence is 14 residues long. DNA for the CDR3: TGCAGCGTTTCGGGGACTAGCGGAGGGCACGAGCAGTACTTC. This sequence encodes CSVSGTSGGHEQYF.

The chain combines TRBV4-1 with TRBJ2-3; 7 bases are shared with TRBD2. Trimming at V came to 4 bases and at J to 3 bases, leaving 10 bases not matched to a gene. This CDR3 is built from 16 residues. CDR1 and CDR2 from the germline V gene are MGHRA and YSYEKL. CDR3 region: CASSRSPPGGTDTQYF. In DNA, the CDR3 is TGCGCCAGCAGCCGATCCCCCCCGGGAGGTACAGATACGCAGTATTTT.

This clonotype has a handful of counts. V usage is TRBV9 and J usage is TRBJ2-3; 7 bases are shared with TRBD2. The CDR3 covers 15 residues. CDR1 is SGDLS and CDR2 is YYNGEE in the germline V gene. The J segment lost 2 bases and the V segment lost 4 bases, leaving 7 bases of the junction unmatched. CDR3 bases: TGTGCCAGCAGCCCCCGCGGGGGAATCACAGATACGCAGTATTTT. Its protein product is CASSPRGGITDTQYF.

This chain links TRBV9 with TRBJ2-2; no reliable D call. Germline CDR1 reads SGDLS; CDR2 reads YYNGEE. V lost 0 bases and J lost 6, with 9 bases in between. CDR3 size: 14 residues. In DNA, the CDR3 is TGTGCCAGCAGCGTAGTGTCGGGCGCCGGGGAGCTGTTTTTT. Its translation: CASSVVSGAGELFF.

The chain has TRBV2 and TRBJ1-2, with D possibly being TRBD1 (6 bases). The CDR3 runs 14 residues. The V gene lost 7 bases and the J gene lost 4 bases, with 16 bases spanning the gap. Germline-derived CDR1 and CDR2 are SNHLY and FYNNEI. The CDR3 DNA follows: TGTGCCAGCAAAGGGGGGCAGGGACCCTATGGCTACACCTTC. This translates into CASKGGQGPYGYTF.

This clonotype was seen ten or more times. V gene TRBV5-1 combines with J gene TRBJ2-1; TRBD2 matches at 7 bases. This CDR3 spans 14 amino acids. CDR1 and CDR2 from the germline V gene are SGHRS and YFSETQ. The ends lost 5 bases at V and 2 bases at J; junction bases unmatched: 4. The CDR3 is CASRSSGAYNEQFF. For the CDR3, the DNA is TGCGCCAGCAGGTCTAGCGGAGCCTACAATGAGCAGTTCTTC.

The V and J genes are TRBV3-1 and TRBJ1-3; D unresolved. This CDR3 spans 15 amino acids. Trimming left V 0 bases short and J 2 bases short, with 8 bases between. Germline CDR1 and CDR2: LGHDT and YNNKEL (reference sequence). The CDR3 region is CASSQDLSTGNTIYF. In DNA form, the CDR3 reads TGTGCCAGCAGCCAAGATCTGAGCACTGGAAACACCATATATTTT.

This clonotype was counted between two and nine times. V and J are TRBV15 and TRBJ2-7; 7 bases line up with TRBD2. The V segment lost 7 bases and the J segment 6 bases; nucleotides outside the gene matches: 12. The CDR3 spans 14 residues. Germline assignment: CDR1 LNHNV and CDR2 YYDKDF (reference sequence). CDR3 amino acids: CATMAGVSPGEQYF. The CDR3 nucleotides are TGTGCCACCATGGCGGGAGTTTCCCCTGGCGAGCAGTACTTC.

This chain links TRBV7-9 with TRBJ2-1, with D unresolved. Germline lookup yields CDR1 SEHNR and CDR2 FQNEAQ (reference sequence). The CDR3 extends over 10 amino acids. Trimming took off 8 bases at V and 5 bases at J, with 4 bases between the two ends. This chain's CDR3 is CASADNEQFF. CDR3 nucleotide sequence: TGTGCCAGCGCGGACAATGAGCAGTTCTTC.

This clonotype showed up many times. The gene calls are TRBV27 and TRBJ2-1; 9 bases align to TRBD2. V dropped 6 bases and J dropped 7; count of bases not matched to a gene: 10. This CDR3 has 15 amino acids. Germline CDR1 and CDR2: MNHEY and SMNVEV (reference sequence). The CDR3 DNA reads TGTGCCAGCAGGGTAGCGGGAGTTTATTTTAATGAGCAGTTCTTC. Translation: CASRVAGVYFNEQFF.

This chain uses TRBV15 with TRBJ2-7; D is unresolved. Trimming shortened V by 3 bases and J by 2 bases, and 11 bases separated the two germline ends. Germline loops: CDR1 LNHNV, CDR2 YYDKDF (reference sequence). There are 14 residues in the CDR3. The CDR3 here is CATSRETGPYEQYF. The CDR3 coding sequence is TGTGCCACCAGCAGGGAGACTGGGCCCTACGAGCAGTACTTC.

This clonotype was counted a few times. V is TRBV30 and J is TRBJ2-7, with D perhaps matching TRBD2 (5 bases). V was clipped by 0 bases and J by 2 bases, with 8 bases between them. The CDR3 covers 13 residues. Germline loops: CDR1 GTSNPN, CDR2 SVGIG (reference sequence). For the CDR3, the DNA is TGTGCCTGGAGTGTTGGGAGTCCCTACGAGCAGTACTTC. Translation: CAWSVGSPYEQYF.

The J gene is TRBJ2-2, the V gene TRBV12-3 or TRBV12-4; the D gene is possibly TRBD2 (6 bases). The CDR3 spans 16 residues. V lost 6 bases and J lost 4, with 18 bases in between. The CDR3 reads CASSRPYYSGTGELFF. The CDR3 DNA reads TGTGCCAGCAGCCGTCCGTATTATAGCGGCACCGGGGAGCTGTTTTTT.

This chain joins TRBV6-5 and TRBJ1-2, with a tentative D call TRBD1 (6 bases). The CDR3 covers 15 residues. Germline CDR1 and CDR2: MNHEY and SVGAGI. Trimming took 4 bases from V and 0 from J, leaving 12 bases between them. The CDR3 sequence is CASSSHRGPNYGYTF. CDR3 nucleotide sequence: TGTGCCAGCAGTTCCCACCGGGGGCCTAACTATGGCTACACCTTC.

V and J are TRBV14 and TRBJ2-3; D gene ambiguous. V gave up 4 bases and J gave up 1 base, with 18 bases separating them. The CDR3 consists of 17 residues. Germline V gene sequence: CDR1 SGHDN, CDR2 FVKESK. The CDR3 region is CASSPAHRQPRTDTQYF. The CDR3 DNA reads as TGTGCCAGCAGCCCCGCTCATAGACAACCCCGCACAGATACGCAGTATTTT.

The chain couples TRBV4-2 to TRBJ2-5; the match to TRBD2 covers 7 bases. Germline CDR1 reads LGHNA; CDR2 reads YNFKEQ. V was clipped by 3 bases and J by 5 bases; unmatched bases: 12. The CDR3 is 16 amino acids. DNA for the CDR3: TGTGCCAGCAGCCAGGGAATTGGCGGGAGCCAGGAGACCCAGTACTTC. Its protein product is CASSQGIGGSQETQYF.

This CDR3 is CASSPRQGAGPNEQFF. In DNA, the CDR3 is TGCGCCAGCAGCCCGCGACAGGGAGCGGGTCCCAATGAGCAGTTCTTC. The V call is TRBV5-1, the J call TRBJ2-1, with a weak D call TRBD1 (7 bases). Trimming stripped 4 bases from V and 6 bases from J, with 20 bases between. The CDR3 sequence is 16 residues long. Germline CDR1 and CDR2: SGHRS and YFSETQ.

This clonotype turned up a few times. The chain links TRBV3-1 to TRBJ2-3; D gene ambiguous. From germline, CDR1 is LGHDT and CDR2 YNNKEL (reference sequence). The CDR3 totals 15 residues. Trimming removed 1 base at V and 5 bases at J, with 13 bases between. CDR3 bases: TGTGCCAGCAGCCAAGGCCCCTGGAAGGTAGATACGCAGTATTTT. This codes for CASSQGPWKVDTQYF.

In this sample, this clonotype turned up a few times. This rearrangement joins TRBV4-3 to TRBJ2-2; D gene uncertain. V gave up 2 bases and J gave up 8 bases, with 12 bases separating them. The CDR3 spans 14 residues. Per the germline V gene, CDR1 is LGHNA and CDR2 is YSLEER. The CDR3 protein is CASSQNLPAGELFF. The CDR3 DNA is TGCGCCAGCAGCCAAAACCTCCCGGCTGGGGAGCTGTTTTTT.

V gene TRBV29-1 combines with J gene TRBJ2-7; D is unresolved. The CDR3 is 14 residues long. Germline CDR1 and CDR2: SQVTM and ANQGSEA. V was cut by 1 base and J by 7 bases, with 17 bases left in between. CDR3 region: CSVEGVGRESEQYF. CDR3 DNA sequence: TGCAGCGTTGAAGGGGTTGGCAGAGAATCTGAGCAGTACTTC.

In this sample, this clonotype turned up a few times. CDR3 loop: CSVGDAGNSQPQHF. The DNA for the CDR3 is TGCAGCGTTGGTGACGCAGGGAACAGTCAGCCCCAGCATTTT. This chain links TRBV29-1 with TRBJ1-5; weak D call: TRBD1 (5 bases). CDR3 length: 14 amino acids. The V end lost 4 bases, the J end lost 6 bases, and 16 bases lay between the germline ends. Germline V lookup: CDR1 SQVTM, CDR2 ANQGSEA.

As concerns this clonotype: A much larger clonotype is one base distant, so this may be a read error. This chain connects TRBV9 to TRBJ1-1, with no clear D. This CDR3 has 12 residues. The V end lost 0 bases, the J end lost 1 base, and 1 base lay between the germline ends. Germline V CDR1 and CDR2: SGDLS, YYNGEE. CDR3 residues: CASSVENTEAFF. The CDR3 DNA follows: TGTGCCAGCAGCGTAGAGAACACTGAAGCTTTCTTT.

The chain carries TRBV6-2 or TRBV6-3 and TRBJ2-3, with 13 bases lining up with TRBD2. V was pared by 0 bases and J by 4 bases, with 10 bases of the junction left unmatched. The CDR3 extends over 19 amino acids. Germline CDR1 reads MNHEY; CDR2 reads SVGEGT. CDR3 DNA: TGTGCCAGCAGTTACTCGATTACGACTAGCGGGAGGTGGGCAGATACGCAGTATTTT. It is translated as CASSYSITTSGRWADTQYF.

The chain employs TRBV24-1 and TRBJ2-7; 7 positions agree with TRBD1. V trimming: 4 bases; J trimming: 3 bases; junction bases outside the gene matches: 8. In germline, CDR1 is KGHDR, CDR2 SFDVKD. The CDR3 totals 15 residues. Here the CDR3 reads CATSEGGAGGYEQYF. The DNA of the CDR3 is TGTGCCACCAGTGAAGGGGGTGCAGGGGGCTACGAGCAGTACTTC.